This T cell receptor (beta chain) was obtained from a study of memory CD4+ T cells and cytomegalovirus serostatus. Whole-study context: Donors were healthy Belgian adults, about ten CMV seropositive and 24 seronegative.

Single viable CD3+CD4+CD8-CD45RO+ cells were sorted as the memory CD4+ T cells. CMV serostatus came from serum IgG against pp150, pp28, p38, p52. TCRdb keeps only in-frame clones here, not all; method: immunoSEQ multiplex PCR. The sample shows 40,000 to 55,000 clones, approximately 81% of them seen only once. CDR3 length: 15 amino acids. Between the trimmed V and J ends, which lost 1 base and 3 bases, there was a span of 10 bases. Germline loops: CDR1 MGHDK, CDR2 SYGVNS. Sequenced input: memory CD4+ T cells from blood. The receptor was derived from an adult in good health and CMV-seropositive. V and J are TRBV25-1 and TRBJ1-5; possibly TRBD1 for D (5 bases). The CDR3 DNA follows: TGTGCCAGCAGTGAATCTCCGGGACCCAATCAGCCCCAGCATTTT. Amino acids: CASSESPGPNQPQHF.